This T cell receptor (beta chain) was found in a study of T cells in Graves' hyperthyroidism and ophthalmopathy. Regions amplified from RNA transcripts were the TCR beta CDR3 regions. First-round RT-PCR with HTBI primers amplified the TCR CDR3 region. TCRdb analysed the multiplex PCR reads with MiXCR anew, one entry per CDR3 protein. The data hold some 400,000 distinct CDR3 sequences, with about 18% observed a single time. The sequencing sample was made of blood. The sequence derives from a woman aged 18-30 years with Graves' hyperthyroidism.

CDR3 nucleotides: TGTGCCAGCGGCAAAGCGGGACCCTACACCGGGGAGCTGTTTTTT. Encoded protein: CASGKAGPYTGELFF. The chain is built from TRBV6-1 and TRBJ2-2; 7 bases are shared with TRBD2. With 8 bases clipped from V and 3 bases from J, the junction kept 9 bases outside the gene matches. There are 15 residues in the CDR3. Germline V lookup: CDR1 MNHNS, CDR2 SASEGT.